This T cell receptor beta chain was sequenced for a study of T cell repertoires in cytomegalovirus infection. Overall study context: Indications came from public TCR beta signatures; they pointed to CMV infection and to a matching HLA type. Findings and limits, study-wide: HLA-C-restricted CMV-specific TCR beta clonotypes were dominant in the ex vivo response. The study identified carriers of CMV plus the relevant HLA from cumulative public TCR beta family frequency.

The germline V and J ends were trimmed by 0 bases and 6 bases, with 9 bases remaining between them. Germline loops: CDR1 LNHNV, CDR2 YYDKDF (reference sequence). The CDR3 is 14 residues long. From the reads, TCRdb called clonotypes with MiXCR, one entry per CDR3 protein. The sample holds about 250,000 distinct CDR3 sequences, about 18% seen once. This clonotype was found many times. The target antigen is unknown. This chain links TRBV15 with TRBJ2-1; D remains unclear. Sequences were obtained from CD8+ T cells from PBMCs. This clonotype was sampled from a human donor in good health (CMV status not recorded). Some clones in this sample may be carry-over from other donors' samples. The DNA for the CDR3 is TGTGCCACCAGCAGAGAGGTTTGGGGCAATGAGCAGTTCTTC. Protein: CATSREVWGNEQFF.